The entry below describes one TCR beta chain. The sample has other DNA sequences that encode this CDR3 too. J was trimmed by 1 base and V by 2 bases; bases with no gene match: 0. The CDR3 has 15 residues. Germline V lookup: CDR1 MDHEN, CDR2 SYDVKM. The sample originates from a study of cytomegalovirus exposure and HLA in healthy donors. Everyone who donated was a healthy bone marrow donor. When sampled, the donors appeared nominally healthy, though they likely had unrecorded immune exposures. 13 Jbeta primers and 60 Vbeta primers were used for the PCR. Produced via immunoSEQ multiplex PCR; TCRdb's table is partial and in-frame only. The sample lists under 200,000 clones, roughly 85% occurring once.

The source of this sequence is a woman between 18 and 29 years old in good health and CMV-seronegative. V is TRBV28 and J is TRBJ2-5; 11 nucleotides match TRBD2. The sequenced material came from PBMCs. CDR3 amino acids: CASSLTSGGQETQYF. As DNA, the CDR3 is TGTGCCAGCAGTTTAACTAGCGGGGGCCAAGAGACCCAGTACTTC. Supplemented by reference TRBV28 and TRBJ2-5, the full variable domain reads DVKVTQSSRYLVKRTGEKVFLECVQDMDHENMFWYRQDPGLGLRLIYFSYDVKMKEKGDIPEGYSVSREKKERFSLILESASTNQTSMYLCASSLTSGGQETQYFGPGTRLLVL.